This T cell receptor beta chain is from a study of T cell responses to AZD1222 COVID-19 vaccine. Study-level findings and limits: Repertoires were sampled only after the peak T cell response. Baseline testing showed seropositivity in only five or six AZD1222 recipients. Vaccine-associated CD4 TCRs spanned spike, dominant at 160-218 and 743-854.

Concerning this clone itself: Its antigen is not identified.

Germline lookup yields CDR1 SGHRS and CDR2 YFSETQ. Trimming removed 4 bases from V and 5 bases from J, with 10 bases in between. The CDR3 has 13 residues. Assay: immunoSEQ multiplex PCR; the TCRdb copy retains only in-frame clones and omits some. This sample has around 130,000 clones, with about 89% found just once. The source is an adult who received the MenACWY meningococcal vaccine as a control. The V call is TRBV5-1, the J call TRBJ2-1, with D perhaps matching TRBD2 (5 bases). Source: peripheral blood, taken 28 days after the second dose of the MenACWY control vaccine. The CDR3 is CASSISGDNEQFF. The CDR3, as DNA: TGCGCCAGCAGCATCAGCGGTGACAATGAGCAGTTCTTC.